Below are 10 T cell receptor beta chains sequenced from a single sample in a study of esophageal squamous cell carcinoma under preoperative chemotherapy. TCRdb recomputed calls from the PCR reads with MiXCR, one row per CDR3 protein. This table has roughly 30,000 distinct CDR3 sequences, around 50% appearing once. Time point indicated: after preoperative PTX-NDP chemotherapy. Sample acquisition took place from a patient given preoperative chemotherapy. Source of these receptors: a human donor with esophageal squamous cell carcinoma. The donor label of this sample is uncertain.

Only a few counts were recorded for this clonotype. J is TRBJ2-7 and V is TRBV11-2, with 9 nucleotides matching TRBD1. J gave up 1 base and V 5 bases, and 9 bases lay outside the gene matches. Germline CDR1 SGHAT, CDR2 FQNNGV. This CDR3 has 16 residues. CDR3 DNA: TGTGCCAGCAGCCCGACCGGGACAGGGCGTTCCTACGAGCAGTACTTC. The encoded protein is CASSPTGTGRSYEQYF.

The chain uses TRBV7-2 and TRBJ2-3; possibly TRBD1 for D (6 bases). The DNA end favors TRBJ2-4, so the J call may be wrong. Germline V gene data show CDR1 as SGHTA and CDR2 as FQGNSA. This CDR3 has 13 residues. The CDR3 loop is CASGGRVQETQYF. The DNA of the CDR3 is TGTGCCAGCGGGGGCCGTGTCCAAGAGACTCAGTACTTC.

The chain recombines TRBV4-1 with TRBJ2-1; 7 bases are shared with TRBD2. The CDR3 length is 15 residues. Germline assignment: CDR1 MGHRA and CDR2 YSYEKL. V was pared by 7 bases and J by 3 bases, with 9 bases of the junction left unmatched. Here the CDR3 DNA reads TGCGCCAGCAACATGCTGGCGGGGGTCTACAATGAGCAGTTCTTC. Translation: CASNMLAGVYNEQFF.

The chain's CDR3 is CSVQEYQETQYF. CDR3 coding DNA: TGCAGTGTACAGGAGTACCAAGAGACCCAGTACTTC. The rearrangement links TRBV20-1 to TRBJ2-5; D is possibly TRBD1 (5 bases). Trimming stripped 7 bases from V and 0 bases from J, with 9 bases between. CDR1 and CDR2 (germline): DFQATT, SNEGSKA (reference sequence). This CDR3 contains 12 residues.

In its sample, this clonotype was seen many times. J is TRBJ2-1 and V is TRBV12-3 or TRBV12-4; perhaps TRBD1 as D (6 bases). The CDR3 spans 15 residues. The V gene lost 3 bases and the J gene lost 5 bases, with 14 bases spanning the gap. CDR3 in amino acids: CASSFWGRGNNEQFF. The CDR3 nucleotides are TGTGCCAGCAGTTTTTGGGGCAGGGGAAACAATGAGCAGTTCTTC.

Regarding this clonotype: The junction and the germline gene differ at one end; a read error may be behind it. The rearrangement joins TRBV12-3 or TRBV12-4 to TRBJ2-3; D is possibly TRBD2 (5 bases). This CDR3 comprises 13 residues. CDR3 coding DNA: TGTGCCACGGGGTTGTGTGCCATGAACACGCAGTATTTC. It yields the protein CATGLCAMNTQYF.

As regards this clonotype: Possible read error: a much larger clone is one base away. This chain links TRBV6-2 or TRBV6-3 with TRBJ2-5; D unclear. CDR3 length: 14 residues. Trimming took off 2 bases at V and 11 bases at J, with 18 bases between the two ends. Germline CDR1 reads MNHEY; CDR2 reads SVGEGT. As DNA, the CDR3 is TGTGCCAGCAGTTACGGGGTCCAAGTGGGTGAGCAGTACTTC. Protein: CASSYGVQVGEQYF.

This clonotype showed up many times. The chain is built from TRBV11-2 and TRBJ2-5, with 8 bases aligning to TRBD1. The DNA matches TRBJ2-7 better at its end, which makes the J call doubtful. This CDR3 has 16 residues. Germline V gene data show CDR1 as SGHAT and CDR2 as FQNNGV. The CDR3 DNA reads TGTGCCAGCAGCCGACTACAGGGGGGACCAGGCTACGAGCAGTACTTC. Encoded protein: CASSRLQGGPGYEQYF.

This clonotype appeared a few times. V usage is TRBV7-9 and J usage is TRBJ2-1; D might be TRBD2 (5 bases). CDR1 and CDR2 (germline): SEHNR, FQNEAQ (reference sequence). V was trimmed by 7 bases and J by 0 bases, leaving 16 bases between them. This CDR3 spans 16 amino acids. The CDR3 DNA sequence: TGTGCCAGCACCTCATTCCAGCGGAGCTCCTACAATGAGCAGTTCTTC. As protein: CASTSFQRSSYNEQFF.

This clonotype was observed a few times. The chain uses TRBV11-3 and TRBJ2-1; unclear D gene. The germline V gene has CDR1 SGHNT and CDR2 YENEEA. V lost 1 base and J 3 bases, leaving 10 bases between the germline ends. The CDR3 length is 15 residues. CDR3 nucleotide sequence: TGTGCCAGCAGCTTAGGCGCCCGACACTACAATGAGCAGTTCTTC. Encoded protein: CASSLGARHYNEQFF.